The 8 T cell receptor beta chains given below trace back to one sample, sequenced in a study of T-cell memory formation after mild COVID-19. TCRdb re-called the 5' RACE reads through MiXCR, storing one row per CDR3 protein. The profile covers 250,000 to 300,000 distinct CDR3 sequences, with about 16% appearing a single time and less than 30% taken by the ten largest. The sequenced sample consisted of PBMCs or a T cell subset sorted from them (not recorded which). Source of these receptors: a man in his late teens or twenties who had mild COVID-19 (a few samples of this study predate the infection). Cell type and time point are not known.

This clonotype showed up just a few times. The chain recombines TRBV10-3 with TRBJ1-1; 9 nucleotides align to TRBD1. The CDR3 runs 15 residues. With V trimmed by 6 bases and J by 3 bases, 8 bases remained unmatched. Germline loops: CDR1 ENHRY, CDR2 SYGVKD. In DNA form, the CDR3 reads TGTGCCATCAGCCAAGGACAGGGGCACTACACTGAAGCTTTCTTT. Translation gives CAISQGQGHYTEAFF.

This chain joins TRBV7-2 and TRBJ2-2, with a weak D call TRBD1 (6 bases). Deletions cut 2 bases from V and 0 bases from J, with 7 bases between. The germline V gene has CDR1 SGHTA and CDR2 FQGNSA. The CDR3 has 15 amino acids. The CDR3 bases are TGTGCCAGCAGCTTAAGGGACACGAACACCGGGGAGCTGTTTTTT. It codes for CASSLRDTNTGELFF.

The chain combines TRBV29-1 with TRBJ2-1; 12 positions match TRBD2. The V and J ends lost 4 bases and 6 bases, in that order; junction bases with no gene match: 7. The CDR3 runs 15 residues. Germline V gene lookup returns CDR1 SQVTM and CDR2 ANQGSEA. CDR3 nucleotides: TGCAGCGTTGGTGGAGGGGGACTAGCGGGCAATGAGCAGTTCTTC. It translates to CSVGGGGLAGNEQFF.

The sample holds many counts of this clonotype. The rearrangement joins TRBV10-3 to TRBJ1-6; possible D gene TRBD1, 5 bases. Trimming pared 2 bases from V and 7 bases from J, leaving 15 bases between. The CDR3 is 16 amino acids. Germline CDR1 is ENHRY and CDR2 is SYGVKD. CDR3 DNA: TGTGCCATCAGTGAGAGAGGGGATAGTTTCAATTCACCCCTCCACTTT. Its protein product is CAISERGDSFNSPLHF.

This clonotype was recorded a few times. The genes are TRBV6-2 or TRBV6-3 and TRBJ2-3; a possible D gene is TRBD1 (6 bases). V gave up 1 base and J gave up 4 bases, with 12 bases separating them. This CDR3 is built from 15 residues. CDR1 MNHEY and CDR2 SVGEGT come from the germline V gene. The CDR3 reads CASSYFRQAPDTQYF. In nucleotides, the CDR3 is TGTGCCAGCAGTTACTTTCGACAGGCTCCAGATACGCAGTATTTT.

About this clonotype itself: Since the CDR3 does not end with the conserved phenylalanine or tryptophan, this likely comes from a read error. The chain is built from TRBV12-3 or TRBV12-4 and TRBJ1-2; the D is unclear. The V and J ends lost 3 bases and 4 bases respectively, with 3 bases between them. This CDR3 contains 11 residues. CDR3 in DNA: TGTGCCAGCAGTTTTTTCTATGGCTACACCTGC. Translation gives CASSFFYGYTC.

This clonotype was detected a few times. The V gene is TRBV19, the J gene TRBJ2-1, with TRBD2 matching over 7 bases. CDR1 is LNHDA and CDR2 is SQIVND in the germline V gene (reference sequence). The trim removed 9 bases at V and 0 bases at J, leaving 2 bases unmatched. There are 13 residues in the CDR3. The CDR3 protein is CASGGYSYNEQFF. As DNA, the CDR3 is TGTGCCAGCGGGGGGTACTCCTACAATGAGCAGTTCTTC.

The sample holds a few counts of this clonotype. The chain joins TRBV12-3 or TRBV12-4 to TRBJ1-2; D remains unclear. V was cut by 7 bases and J by 4 bases, with 10 bases left in between. This CDR3 is 12 amino acids long. CDR3 in DNA: TGTGCCAGCACACGAGCCTCCTATGGCTACACCTTC. As protein: CASTRASYGYTF.